This T cell receptor beta chain derives from a study of regulatory T cells in long-lasting Graves disease. Documented time point: newly diagnosed GD, antithyroid drugs for less than 3 months. PBMC RNA served as the TCR library source. Trimming shortened V by 5 bases and J by 2 bases, and 10 bases separated the two germline ends. The CDR3 contains 14 residues. Per germline, CDR1 SGHTA and CDR2 FQGNSA. Combining iRepertoire HTBI primers with Arm-PCR of CDR3 regions, the authors built TCR beta libraries. One entry per CDR3 protein results from TCRdb running MiXCR on the multiplex PCR reads. This sample has 360,000 or so distinct CDR3 sequences, with approximately 15% found just once. In its sample, this clonotype was seen a few times. These data were also filed under a second study, of T cells in Graves' hyperthyroidism and ophthalmopathy.

This specimen was peripheral blood mononuclear cells (PBMCs), taken at new diagnosis, from a patient treated with antithyroid drugs. The receptor was derived from a middle-aged man with Graves disease. V and J are TRBV7-2 and TRBJ1-5; D remains ambiguous. In DNA, the CDR3 is TGTGCCAGCAGCCCCATGTTTCGCAATCAGCCCCAGCATTTT. It encodes CASSPMFRNQPQHF.